This T cell receptor beta chain was profiled in a study of beta chain features in type 1 diabetes. Study-wide points: Compared with healthy donors, patients appeared to share more similar naive, central memory and regulatory TCRB repertoires.

The CDR3 extends over 15 amino acids. With 4 bases removed from V and 0 bases from J, the gap between germline ends came to 12 bases. Germline CDR1 and CDR2: KGHSH and LQKENI. Expressed TCRB transcripts were sequenced because the isolated RNA had all been reverse transcribed beforehand. The data were produced by immunoSEQ multiplex PCR, yet TCRdb's version contains in-frame clones alone and is incomplete. The repertoire holds hundreds of thousands of clones, with 13% to 15% as singletons. This clone was detected ten times or more. The antigen is not known. Sequencing input: central memory CD4+ T cells from blood. The TCR comes from a man under 40 in good health. The chain couples TRBV18 to TRBJ1-1; D not resolved. The CDR3 bases are TGTGCCAGCTCACGGGAGGCCAACTTGAACACTGAAGCTTTCTTT. Translated: CASSREANLNTEAFF. Complete variable domain (other parts from reference TRBV18 and TRBJ1-1): NAGVMQNPRHLVRRRGQEARLRCSPMKGHSHVYWYRQLPEEGLKFMVYLQKENIIDESGMPKERFSAEFPKEGPSILRIQQVVRGDSAAYFCASSREANLNTEAFFGQGTRLTVV.